Listed here is a single T cell receptor beta chain. J lost 3 bases, V lost 0 bases, and 10 bases had no gene match. Germline values: CDR1 SQVTM, CDR2 ANQGSEA. The CDR3 extends over 17 amino acids. Assay used: immunoSEQ multiplex PCR; TCRdb lists only in-frame clones, some missing. Of over 40,000 clones in the sample, about 92% are singletons; the top ten hold roughly 2.2%. The data were taken from a study of T cell changes during pregnancy in multiple sclerosis. The input for sequencing was peripheral blood, taken in the third trimester of pregnancy. This receptor was taken from a female donor with multiple sclerosis, enrolled in a pregnancy study. V and J are TRBV29-1 and TRBJ2-2, with 7 bases identical to TRBD1. CDR3 loop: CSVEDVVGGEDTGELFF. The CDR3, as DNA: TGCAGCGTTGAAGATGTAGTAGGGGGCGAGGACACCGGGGAGCTGTTTTTT.